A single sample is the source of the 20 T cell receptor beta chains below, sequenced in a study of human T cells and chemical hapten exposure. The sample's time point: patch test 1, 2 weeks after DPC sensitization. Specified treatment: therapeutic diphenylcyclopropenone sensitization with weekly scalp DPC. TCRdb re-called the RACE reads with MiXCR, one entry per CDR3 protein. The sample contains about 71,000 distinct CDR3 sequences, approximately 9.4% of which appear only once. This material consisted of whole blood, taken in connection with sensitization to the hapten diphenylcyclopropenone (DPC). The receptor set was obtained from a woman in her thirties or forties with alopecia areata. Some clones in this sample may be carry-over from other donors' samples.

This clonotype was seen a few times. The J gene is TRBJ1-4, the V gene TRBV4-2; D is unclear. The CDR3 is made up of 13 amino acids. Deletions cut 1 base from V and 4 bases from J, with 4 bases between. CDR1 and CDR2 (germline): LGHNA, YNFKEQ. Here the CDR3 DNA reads TGTGCCAGCAGCCAAGTGGATAATGAAAAACTGTTTTTT. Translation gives CASSQVDNEKLFF.

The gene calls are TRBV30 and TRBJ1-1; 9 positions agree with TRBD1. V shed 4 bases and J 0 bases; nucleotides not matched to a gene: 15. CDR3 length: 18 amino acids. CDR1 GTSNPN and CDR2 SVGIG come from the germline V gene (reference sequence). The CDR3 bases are TGTGCCTGGACCAAAGATCCTCGACAGGGGGGCATGAACACTGAAGCTTTCTTT. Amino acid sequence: CAWTKDPRQGGMNTEAFF. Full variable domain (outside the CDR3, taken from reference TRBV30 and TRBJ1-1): SQTIHQWPATLVQPVGSPLSLECTVEGTSNPNLYWYRQAAGRGLQLLFYSVGIGQISSEVPQNLSASRPQDRQFILSSKKLLLSDSGFYLCAWTKDPRQGGMNTEAFFGQGTRLTVV.

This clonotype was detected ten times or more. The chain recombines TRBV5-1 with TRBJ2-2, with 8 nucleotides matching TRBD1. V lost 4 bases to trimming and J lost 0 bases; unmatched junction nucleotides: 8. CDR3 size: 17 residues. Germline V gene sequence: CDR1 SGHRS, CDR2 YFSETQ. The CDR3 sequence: CASSPLQGVANTGELFF. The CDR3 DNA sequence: TGCGCCAGCAGCCCTCTACAGGGGGTCGCGAACACCGGGGAGCTGTTTTTT. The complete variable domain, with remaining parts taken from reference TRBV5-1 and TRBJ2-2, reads KAGVTQTPRYLIKTRGQQVTLSCSPISGHRSVSWYQQTPGQGLQFLFEYFSETQRNKGNFPGRFSGRQFSNSRSEMNVSTLELGDSALYLCASSPLQGVANTGELFFGEGSRLTVL.

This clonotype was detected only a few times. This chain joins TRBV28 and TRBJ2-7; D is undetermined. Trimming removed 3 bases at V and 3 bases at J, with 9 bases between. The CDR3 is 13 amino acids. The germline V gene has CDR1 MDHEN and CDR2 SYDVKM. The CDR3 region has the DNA TGTGCCAGCAGTTTCGAGGAGAACTACGAGCAGTACTTC. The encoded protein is CASSFEENYEQYF.

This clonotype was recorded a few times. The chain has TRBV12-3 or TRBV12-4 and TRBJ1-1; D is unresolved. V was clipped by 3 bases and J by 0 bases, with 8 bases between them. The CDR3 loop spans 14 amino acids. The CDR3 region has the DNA TGTGCCAGCAGTTTTACAGAGATGAACACTGAAGCTTTCTTT. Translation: CASSFTEMNTEAFF.

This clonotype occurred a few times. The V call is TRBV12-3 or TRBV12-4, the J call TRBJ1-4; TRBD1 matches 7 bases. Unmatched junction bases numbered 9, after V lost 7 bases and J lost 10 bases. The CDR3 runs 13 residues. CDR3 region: CASTWDQGGKLFF. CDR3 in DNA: TGTGCCAGCACCTGGGATCAGGGGGGAAAACTGTTTTTT.

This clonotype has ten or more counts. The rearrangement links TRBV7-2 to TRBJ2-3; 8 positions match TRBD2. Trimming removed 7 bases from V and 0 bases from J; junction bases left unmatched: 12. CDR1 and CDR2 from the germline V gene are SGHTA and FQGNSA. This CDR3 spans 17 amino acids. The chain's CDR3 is CASNSRGGGLSTDTQYF. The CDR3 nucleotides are TGTGCCAGCAATTCCCGAGGCGGGGGGCTTAGCACAGATACGCAGTATTTT.

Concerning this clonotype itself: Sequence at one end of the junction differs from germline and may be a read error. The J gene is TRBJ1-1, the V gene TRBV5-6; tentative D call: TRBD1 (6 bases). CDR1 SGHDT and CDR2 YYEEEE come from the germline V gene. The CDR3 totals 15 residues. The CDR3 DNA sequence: TGTGCCAGCAGCCTCTTAGGGGGACGGTACACTGAAGTTTTCTTT. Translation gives CASSLLGGRYTEVFF.

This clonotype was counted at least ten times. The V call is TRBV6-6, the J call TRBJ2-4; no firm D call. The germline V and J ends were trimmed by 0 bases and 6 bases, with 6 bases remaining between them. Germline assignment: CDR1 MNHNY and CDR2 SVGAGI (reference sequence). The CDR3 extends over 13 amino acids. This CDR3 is CASSYSTGNIQYF. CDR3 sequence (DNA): TGTGCCAGCAGTTACTCCACCGGAAACATTCAGTACTTC.

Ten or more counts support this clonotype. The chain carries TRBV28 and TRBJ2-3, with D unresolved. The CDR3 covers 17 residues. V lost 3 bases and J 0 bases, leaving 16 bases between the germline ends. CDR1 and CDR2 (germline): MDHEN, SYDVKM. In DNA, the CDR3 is TGTGCCAGCAGTTTGCCCCCGACGGTATCTAGCACAGATACGCAGTATTTT. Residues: CASSLPPTVSSTDTQYF.

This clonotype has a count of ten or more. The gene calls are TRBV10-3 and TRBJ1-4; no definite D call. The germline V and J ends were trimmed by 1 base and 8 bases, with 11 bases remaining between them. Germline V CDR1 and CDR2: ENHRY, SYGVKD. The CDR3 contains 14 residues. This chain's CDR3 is CAISEFGEGEKLFF. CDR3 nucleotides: TGTGCCATCAGTGAGTTTGGTGAAGGGGAAAAACTGTTTTTT.

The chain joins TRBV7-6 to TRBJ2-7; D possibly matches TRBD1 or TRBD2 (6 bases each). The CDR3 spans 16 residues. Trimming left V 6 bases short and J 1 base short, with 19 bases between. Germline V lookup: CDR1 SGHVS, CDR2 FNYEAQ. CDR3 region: CASSPLRGLGSYEQYF. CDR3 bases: TGTGCCAGCAGTCCTCTTCGGGGGCTGGGATCCTACGAGCAGTACTTC.

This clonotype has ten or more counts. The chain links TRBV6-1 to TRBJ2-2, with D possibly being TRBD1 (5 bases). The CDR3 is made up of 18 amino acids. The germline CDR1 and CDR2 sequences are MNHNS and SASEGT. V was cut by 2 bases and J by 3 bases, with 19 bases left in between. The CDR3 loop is CASSELVGALGDTGELFF. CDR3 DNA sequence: TGTGCCAGCAGTGAATTAGTAGGGGCCTTAGGGGACACCGGGGAGCTGTTTTTT.

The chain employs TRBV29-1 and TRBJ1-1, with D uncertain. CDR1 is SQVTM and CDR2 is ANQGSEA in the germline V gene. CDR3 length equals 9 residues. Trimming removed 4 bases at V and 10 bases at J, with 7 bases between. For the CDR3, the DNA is TGCAGCGTTGGGTATGGAGCTTTCTTT. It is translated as CSVGYGAFF.

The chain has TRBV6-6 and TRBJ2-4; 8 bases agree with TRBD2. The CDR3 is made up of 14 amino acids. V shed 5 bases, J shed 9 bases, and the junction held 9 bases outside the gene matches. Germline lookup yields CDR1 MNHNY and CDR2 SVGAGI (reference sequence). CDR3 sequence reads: CASSATSEAIIQYF. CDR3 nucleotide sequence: TGTGCCAGCAGTGCGACTAGCGAGGCTATCATTCAGTACTTC.

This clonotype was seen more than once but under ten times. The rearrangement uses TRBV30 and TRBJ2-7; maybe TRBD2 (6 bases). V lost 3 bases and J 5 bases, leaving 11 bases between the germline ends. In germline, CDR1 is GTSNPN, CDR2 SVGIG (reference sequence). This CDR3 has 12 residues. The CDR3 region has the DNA TGTGCCTGGAGCTTGGGGGGTAACGAGCAGTACTTC. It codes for CAWSLGGNEQYF.

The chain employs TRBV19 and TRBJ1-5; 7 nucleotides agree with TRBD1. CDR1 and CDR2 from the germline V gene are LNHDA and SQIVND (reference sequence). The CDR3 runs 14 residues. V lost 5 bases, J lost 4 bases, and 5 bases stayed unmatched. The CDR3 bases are TGTGCCAGTAGTGTGGGGACAGTTAATCAGCCCCAGCATTTT. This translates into CASSVGTVNQPQHF.

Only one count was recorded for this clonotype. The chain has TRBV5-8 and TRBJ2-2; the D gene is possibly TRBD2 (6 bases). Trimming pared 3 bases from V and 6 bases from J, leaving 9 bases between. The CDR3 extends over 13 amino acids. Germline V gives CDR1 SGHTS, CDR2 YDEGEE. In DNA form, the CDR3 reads TGTGCCAGCAGCTCGGGGGACGCCGGGGAGCTGTTTTTT. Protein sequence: CASSSGDAGELFF.

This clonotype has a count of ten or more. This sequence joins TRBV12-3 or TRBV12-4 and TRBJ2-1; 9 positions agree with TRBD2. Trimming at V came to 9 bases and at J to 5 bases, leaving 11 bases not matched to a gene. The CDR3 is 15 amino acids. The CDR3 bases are TGTGCCAGTTGCCTCCTAGCGGGGCAGAACAATGAGCAGTTCTTC. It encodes CASCLLAGQNNEQFF.

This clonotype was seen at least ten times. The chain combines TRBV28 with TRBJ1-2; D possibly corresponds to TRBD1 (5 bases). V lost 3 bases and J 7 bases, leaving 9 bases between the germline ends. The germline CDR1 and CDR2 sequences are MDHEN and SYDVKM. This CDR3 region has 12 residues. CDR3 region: CASSFSRAGYTF. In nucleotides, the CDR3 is TGTGCCAGCAGTTTCTCCAGGGCTGGCTACACCTTC.